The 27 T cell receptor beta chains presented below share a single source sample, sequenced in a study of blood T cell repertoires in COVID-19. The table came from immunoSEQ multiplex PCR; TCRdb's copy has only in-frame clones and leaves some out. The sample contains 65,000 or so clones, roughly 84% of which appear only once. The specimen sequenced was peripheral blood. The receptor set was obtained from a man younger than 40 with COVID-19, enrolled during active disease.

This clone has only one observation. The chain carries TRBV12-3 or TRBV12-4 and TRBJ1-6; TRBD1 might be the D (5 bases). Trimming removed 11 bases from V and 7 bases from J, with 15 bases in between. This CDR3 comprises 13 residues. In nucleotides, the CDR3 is TGTGCCTCTCGACAGAGCCTAAATTCACCCCTCCACTTT. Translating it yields CASRQSLNSPLHF.

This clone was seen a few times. The CDR3 sequence is CASNQGQGPYYGYTF. The DNA of the CDR3 is TGTGCCAGCAACCAGGGACAGGGACCTTACTATGGCTACACCTTC. The V call is TRBV6-5, the J call TRBJ1-2, with 9 nucleotides matching TRBD1. Losses at the gene ends were 7 bases for V and 3 bases for J; bases not matched to a gene: 9. This CDR3 contains 15 residues. The germline gives CDR1 MNHEY, CDR2 SVGAGI.

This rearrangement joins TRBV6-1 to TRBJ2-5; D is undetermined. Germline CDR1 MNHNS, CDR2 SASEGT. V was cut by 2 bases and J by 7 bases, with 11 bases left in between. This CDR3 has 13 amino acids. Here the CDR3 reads CASSETLLGTQYF. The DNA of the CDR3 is TGTGCCAGCAGTGAAACTCTCCTTGGGACCCAGTACTTC.

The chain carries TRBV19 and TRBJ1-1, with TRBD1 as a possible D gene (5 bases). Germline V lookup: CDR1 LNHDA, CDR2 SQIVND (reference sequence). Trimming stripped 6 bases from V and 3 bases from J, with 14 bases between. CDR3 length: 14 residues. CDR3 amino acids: CASSLGGRDTEAFF. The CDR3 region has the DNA TGTGCCAGTAGCCTGGGGGGGAGGGACACTGAAGCTTTCTTT. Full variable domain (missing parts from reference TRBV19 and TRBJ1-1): DGGITQSPKYLFRKEGQNVTLSCEQNLNHDAMYWYRQDPGQGLRLIYYSQIVNDFQKGDIAEGYSVSREKKESFPLTVTSAQKNPTAFYLCASSLGGRDTEAFFGQGTRLTVV.

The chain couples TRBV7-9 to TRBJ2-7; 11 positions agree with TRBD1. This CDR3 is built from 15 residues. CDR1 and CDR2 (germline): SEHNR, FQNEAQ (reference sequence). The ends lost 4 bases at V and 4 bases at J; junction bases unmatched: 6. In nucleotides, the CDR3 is TGTGCCAGCAGCTCTCCGGGACAGGGGGGGTACGAGCAGTACTTC. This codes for CASSSPGQGGYEQYF.

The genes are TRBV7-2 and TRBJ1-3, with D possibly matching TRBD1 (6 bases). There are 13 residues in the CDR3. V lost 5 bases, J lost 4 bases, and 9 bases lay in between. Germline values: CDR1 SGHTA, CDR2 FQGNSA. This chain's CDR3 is CASSRGSGNTIYF. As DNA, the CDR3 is TGTGCCAGCAGCAGGGGGTCCGGAAACACCATATATTTT.

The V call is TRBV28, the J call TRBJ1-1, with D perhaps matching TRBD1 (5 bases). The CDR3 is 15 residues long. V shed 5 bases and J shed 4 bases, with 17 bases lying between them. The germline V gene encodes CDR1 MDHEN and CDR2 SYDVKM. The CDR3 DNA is TGTGCCAGCAGTCCCCCAACGCAGGGTACCACTGAAGCTTTCTTT. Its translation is CASSPPTQGTTEAFF.

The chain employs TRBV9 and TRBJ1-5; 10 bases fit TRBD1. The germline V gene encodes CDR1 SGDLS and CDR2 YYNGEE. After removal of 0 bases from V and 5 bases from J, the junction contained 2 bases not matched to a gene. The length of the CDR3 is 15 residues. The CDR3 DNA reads TGTGCCAGCAGCGTAGGGGACAGGGGTCATCAGCCCCAGCATTTT. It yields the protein CASSVGDRGHQPQHF.

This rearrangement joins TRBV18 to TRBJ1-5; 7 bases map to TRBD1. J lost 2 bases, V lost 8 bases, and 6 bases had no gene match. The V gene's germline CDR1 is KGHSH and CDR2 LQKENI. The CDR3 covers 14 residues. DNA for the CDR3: TGTGCCAGCCGACAGGGTACGGGCAATCAGCCCCAGCATTTT. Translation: CASRQGTGNQPQHF.

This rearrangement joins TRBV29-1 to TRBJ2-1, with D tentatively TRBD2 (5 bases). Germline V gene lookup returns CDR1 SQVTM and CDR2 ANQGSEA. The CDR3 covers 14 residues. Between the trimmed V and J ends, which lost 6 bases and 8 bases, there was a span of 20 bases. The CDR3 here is CSVARSGYGDEQFF. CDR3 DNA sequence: TGCAGCGTGGCGAGATCCGGCTACGGGGATGAGCAGTTCTTC.

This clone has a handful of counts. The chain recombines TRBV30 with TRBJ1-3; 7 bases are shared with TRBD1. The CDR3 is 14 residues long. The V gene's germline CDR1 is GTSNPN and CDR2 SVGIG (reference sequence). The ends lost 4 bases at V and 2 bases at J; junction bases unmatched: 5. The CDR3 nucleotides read TGTGCCTGGAACCTCGGGACAGCTGGAAACACCATATATTTT. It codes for CAWNLGTAGNTIYF.

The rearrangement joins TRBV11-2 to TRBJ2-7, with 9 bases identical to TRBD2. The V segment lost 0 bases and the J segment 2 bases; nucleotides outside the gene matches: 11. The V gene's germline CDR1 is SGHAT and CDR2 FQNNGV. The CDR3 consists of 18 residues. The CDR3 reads CASSLDFASAGGTYEQYF. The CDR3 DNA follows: TGTGCCAGCAGCTTAGATTTCGCGTCGGCGGGAGGGACCTACGAGCAGTACTTC.

Here the CDR3 DNA reads TGCAGCGTTTCCATAACACAGGGCTCTGGAAACACCATATATTTT. Protein: CSVSITQGSGNTIYF. V and J are TRBV29-1 and TRBJ1-3, with TRBD1 as a possible D gene (6 bases). The CDR3 length is 15 residues. V shed 5 bases and J shed 0 bases, with 14 bases lying between them. Germline V lookup: CDR1 SQVTM, CDR2 ANQGSEA.

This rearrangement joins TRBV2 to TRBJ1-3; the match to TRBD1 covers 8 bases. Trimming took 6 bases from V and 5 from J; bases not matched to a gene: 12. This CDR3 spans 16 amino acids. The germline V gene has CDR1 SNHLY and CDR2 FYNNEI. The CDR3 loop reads CASRAPGTGGRNTIYF. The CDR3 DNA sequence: TGTGCCAGCAGAGCCCCCGGGACAGGTGGAAGAAACACCATATATTTT.

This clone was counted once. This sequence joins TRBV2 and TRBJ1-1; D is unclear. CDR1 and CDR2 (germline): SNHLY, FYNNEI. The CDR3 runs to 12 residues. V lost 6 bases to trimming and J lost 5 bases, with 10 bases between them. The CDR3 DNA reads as TGTGCCAGCAGCTTCCGGTGGACTGAAGCTTTCTTT. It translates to CASSFRWTEAFF.

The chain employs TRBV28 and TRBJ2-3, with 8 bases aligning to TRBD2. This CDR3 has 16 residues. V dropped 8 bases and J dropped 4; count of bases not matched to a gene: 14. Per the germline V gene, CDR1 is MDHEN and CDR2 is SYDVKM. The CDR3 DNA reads TGTGCCAGCGAGGCCGGGGCGGGAGGACGCCCAGATACGCAGTATTTT. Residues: CASEAGAGGRPDTQYF. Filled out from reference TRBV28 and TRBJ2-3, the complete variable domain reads DVKVTQSSRYLVKRTGEKVFLECVQDMDHENMFWYRQDPGLGLRLIYFSYDVKMKEKGDIPEGYSVSREKKERFSLILESASTNQTSMYLCASEAGAGGRPDTQYFGPGTRLTVL.

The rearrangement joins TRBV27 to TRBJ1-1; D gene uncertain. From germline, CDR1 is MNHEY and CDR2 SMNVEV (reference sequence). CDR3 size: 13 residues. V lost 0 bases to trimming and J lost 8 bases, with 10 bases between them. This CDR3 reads CASSLSRIQEAFF. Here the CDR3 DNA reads TGTGCCAGCAGTTTATCGCGGATCCAAGAAGCTTTCTTT.

CDR3 protein: CACSDRTGGAFHEQYF. As DNA, the CDR3 is TGTGCCTGTTCGGACCGGACAGGGGGCGCGTTCCACGAGCAGTACTTC. J is TRBJ2-7 and V is TRBV19; 11 bases align to TRBD1. This CDR3 comprises 16 residues. V gave up 11 bases and J gave up 5 bases; unmatched junction bases: 17. The V gene's germline CDR1 is LNHDA and CDR2 SQIVND (reference sequence).

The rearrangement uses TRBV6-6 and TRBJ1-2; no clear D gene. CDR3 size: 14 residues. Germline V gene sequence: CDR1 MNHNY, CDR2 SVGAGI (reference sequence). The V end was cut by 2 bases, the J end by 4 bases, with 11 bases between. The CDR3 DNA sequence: TGTGCCAGCAGTTACACAAGAGGTAGCTATGGCTACACCTTC. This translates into CASSYTRGSYGYTF.

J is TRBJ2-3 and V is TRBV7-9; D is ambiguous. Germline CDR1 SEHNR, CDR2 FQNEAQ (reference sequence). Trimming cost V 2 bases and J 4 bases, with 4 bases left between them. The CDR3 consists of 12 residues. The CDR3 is CASSLSADTQYF. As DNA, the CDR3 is TGTGCCAGCAGCTTAAGCGCAGATACGCAGTATTTT.

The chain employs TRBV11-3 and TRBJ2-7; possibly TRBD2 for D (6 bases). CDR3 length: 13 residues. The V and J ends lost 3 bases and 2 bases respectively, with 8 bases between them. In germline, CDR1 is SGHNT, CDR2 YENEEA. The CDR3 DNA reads TGTGCCAGCAGCTTGGGGGGTACCTACGAGCAGTACTTC. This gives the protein CASSLGGTYEQYF.

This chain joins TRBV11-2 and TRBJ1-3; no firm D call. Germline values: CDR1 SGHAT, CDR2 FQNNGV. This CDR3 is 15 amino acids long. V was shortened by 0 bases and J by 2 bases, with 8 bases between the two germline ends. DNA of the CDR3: TGTGCCAGCAGCTTAGAAGCAGGCCCTGGAAACACCATATATTTT. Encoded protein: CASSLEAGPGNTIYF.

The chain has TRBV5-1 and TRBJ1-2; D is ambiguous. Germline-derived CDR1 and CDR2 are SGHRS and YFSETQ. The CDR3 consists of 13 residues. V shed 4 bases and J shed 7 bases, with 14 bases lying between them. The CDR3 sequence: CASSPLGGRGYTF. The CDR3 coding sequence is TGCGCCAGCAGCCCTCTAGGCGGTCGTGGCTACACCTTC. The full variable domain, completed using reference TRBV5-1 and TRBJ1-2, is KAGVTQTPRYLIKTRGQQVTLSCSPISGHRSVSWYQQTPGQGLQFLFEYFSETQRNKGNFPGRFSGRQFSNSRSEMNVSTLELGDSALYLCASSPLGGRGYTFGSGTRLTVV.

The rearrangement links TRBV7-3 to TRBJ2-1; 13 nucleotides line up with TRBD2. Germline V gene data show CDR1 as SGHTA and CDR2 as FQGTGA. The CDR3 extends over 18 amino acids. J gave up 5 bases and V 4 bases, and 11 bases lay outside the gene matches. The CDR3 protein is CASSSGTSGTRVNNEQFF. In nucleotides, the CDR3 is TGTGCCAGCAGCTCAGGGACTAGCGGGACGCGCGTTAACAATGAGCAGTTCTTC.

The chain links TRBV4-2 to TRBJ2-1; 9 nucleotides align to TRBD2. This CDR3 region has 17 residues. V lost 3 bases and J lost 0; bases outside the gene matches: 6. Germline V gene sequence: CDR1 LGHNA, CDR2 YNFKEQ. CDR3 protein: CASSHGSGSSSYNEQFF. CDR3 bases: TGTGCCAGCAGCCATGGTAGCGGGAGTTCCTCCTACAATGAGCAGTTCTTC.

Here the CDR3 DNA reads TGTGCCAGCAGCGCACAGGGGAGCATTGTCCAGCCCCAGCATTTT. It translates to CASSAQGSIVQPQHF. The V gene is TRBV7-2, the J gene TRBJ1-5, with 7 bases fitting TRBD1. Per the germline V gene, CDR1 is SGHTA and CDR2 is FQGNSA. After removal of 5 bases from V and 7 bases from J, the junction contained 11 bases not matched to a gene. This CDR3 has 15 residues.

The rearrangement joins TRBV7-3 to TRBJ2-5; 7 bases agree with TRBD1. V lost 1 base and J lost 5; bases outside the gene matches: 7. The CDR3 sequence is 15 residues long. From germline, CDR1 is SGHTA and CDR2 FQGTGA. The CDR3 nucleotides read TGTGCCAGCAGCTTAATAGGGGGCGGACGGGAGACCCAGTACTTC. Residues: CASSLIGGGRETQYF.